The entry below gives a single T cell receptor (beta chain) sequence along with its context. The count of this clone is one. Its antigen remains unidentified. The record has no base qualities; no much larger clone is one base away. This sample was included in a study of cytomegalovirus exposure and HLA in healthy donors (dated by TCRdb to about 2017). Some background on the complete study: An earlier analysis of roughly 630 of the donors reported 276 Gb of sequence data and some 120 million unique TCR beta sequences from 150 million to 200 million T cells. About 280 gigabases of sequencing data and approximately 92 million unique TCR sequences made up an early release that covered 500 to 650 HLA-typed donors. The genetic ancestry cluster associated with self-reported Caucasian donors included about 84% of the approximately 410 genotyped donors. The study aimed to test whether cataloging public T cell receptors could reveal signatures of past pathogen exposure. The study profiled the T cell repertoires of more than 500 subjects by immunosequencing and related them to cytomegalovirus serostatus. Along with the roughly 700-subject first cohort, a separate validation cohort of some 130 different subjects was used. The study combined high-throughput TCR immunosequencing, statistical association of individual TCRs with disease status, and machine learning to predict cytomegalovirus infection status. A later analysis re-analyzed previously published TCR beta repertoires from 666 donors and added high-resolution HLA genotyping to study TCR occurrence patterns. The later analysis used no new phenotypic data to find candidate immune exposures, relying instead on TCR beta sequences and their occurrence across donors. An earlier analysis of around 640 of the donors used high-throughput TCR beta sequencing to judge whether each TCR beta V gene segment behaved as functional or pseudogenic. Donor age, sex, ethnicity and CMV serostatus were compiled together with the repertoire data. In a later genetic analysis, genome-wide SNP genotypes for about three fifths of the 666 donors were used, and that subset was treated as a discovery cohort. All discovery cohort repertoires had been generated using a single sequencing platform. Both class I and class II loci were covered by HLA typing, at four-digit resolution. Typing coverage varied by locus: roughly 629-630 donors for A, B, C, DRB1 and DQB1; roughly 520 for DQA1; around 610 for DPA1; about 450 for DPB1. Several DR-DQ haplotypes were handled as single units for association and clustering because linkage in the cohort was strong. Across some 400 genotyped donors of the cohort, an average of about 250,000 unique TCR beta nucleotide sequences per donor were sequenced, and about a sixth of those sequences were non-productive.

The library was produced with the immunoSEQ multiplex PCR assay. A mixture of 60 forward primers for TCR Vbeta segments and 13 reverse primers for TCR Jbeta segments was used in the multiplex PCR. A multiplex PCR assay on genomic DNA amplified the CDR3 region of rearranged TCR beta genes. On the Illumina HiSeq System, the amplified TCR beta libraries were sequenced as 87-base-pair reads. The paper's data handling went like this. Across the 500 to 750 repertoires, a later analysis counted roughly 77 million unique TCR beta chains, roughly 11 million of which were shared by at least two donors. Raw reads were error-corrected and collapsed into unique sequences by a nearest-neighbor algorithm in which closely related sequences were merged to remove PCR and sequencing errors. Alignment of CDR3 sequences to IMGT reference sequences was used to assign V, D and J gene segments. Each retained sequence needed at least a six-nucleotide match to both a V gene segment and a J gene segment. Rearrangements were classified as productive when the CDR3 lacked stop codons and remained in frame with V and J, and all other rearrangements were classified as non-productive. CDR3 was defined by IMGT convention, running from the second conserved V-encoded cysteine to the conserved J-encoded phenylalanine. The earlier analysis of 587 of the donors excluded sequences that lacked an unambiguous match to a single V gene segment. An earlier analysis of approximately 590 of the donors classified V segments as functional when productive rearrangements were above 56.7% and as segregating when the standard deviation between donors was above 5%. A statistical classification framework was built to diagnose cytomegalovirus status from the catalog of TCR beta chain sequences. In a later analysis, TCR nucleotide sequences were compared against IMGT/GENE-DB human TR gene sequences so that V and J genes could be assigned. In a later analysis, CDR3 sequences and most-parsimonious VDJ recombination scenarios were assigned using the TCRdist pipeline. In a later analysis, each TCR beta chain was defined by its CDR3 amino acid sequence together with its V-gene family, and reads without a unique V-gene family were excluded. To address suspected cross-contamination and a sequencing artifact, a later analysis removed over 500 highly shared, low-generation-probability nucleotide sequences. A later analysis calculated a clonal expansion index for each public chain from normalized within-repertoire ranks of inferred template counts. In a later analysis, generation probabilities were computed using a VDJ recombination model fitted to out-of-frame rearrangements, and the results were checked against IGoR. In a later analysis, hypergeometric tests were used to score TCR-TCR, TCR-HLA and TCR-CMV co-occurrence, with a repertoire-size bias correction applied to TCR pairs. A later analysis estimated false discovery rates by permuting HLA or CMV assignments 20 times. In a later analysis, co-occurring TCRs were grouped using DBSCAN, and TCRdist sequence similarity was added for clustering within HLA-allele-positive subsets. Repertoires with fewer than 30,000 or more than 120,000 public chains, plus five repertoires with anomalous nucleotide sharing, were excluded from co-occurrence clustering. Not all clones reach the TCRdb copy of this immuneACCESS table, which keeps in-frame sequences only. Checked studies attribute under half of the gap to unresolved V genes and leave the rest unexplained. V, J and clone size reflect that table, while D and trimming were determined from the DNA. Within this sample are 55,000 to 70,000 clones, with approximately 78% of them counted one time only. 7.8% of the sample goes to the ten largest clones.

Broad study findings and their caveats: The cohort was sequenced for TCR beta chains only, and without alpha or paired-chain data the features that could be detected were limited. According to a later analysis, most CMV-associated TCR beta chains appeared to be HLA-restricted, and the HLA associations seemed to be driven largely by CMV exposure. The earlier analysis of fewer than 750 of the donors excluded 15 to 20 rarely observed V segments, including chromosome 9 orphons, because counts were too low. In vitro tests confirmed that a few of the cytomegalovirus-associated TCR beta chains recognize cytomegalovirus antigens. Some IMGT-functional V segments, including TRBV6-2 and TRBV6-3, could not be told apart with the 87-base-pair reads, so those segments were excluded. V-gene and J-gene trimming of TCR beta chains was associated with a missense DCLRE1C variant in a later genetic analysis, and the association was replicated in an independent cohort. The study listed 164 TCR beta chains as associated with cytomegalovirus. The sequencing pipeline was judged likely to have produced a cluster of highly shared sequence variants as a technical artifact. Across donors, most TCR sequences were observed very rarely, whereas some public TCRs were present in many individuals. In a later analysis, TCR association rates were found to vary across HLA loci, with the most associated TCRs seen for DRB1 alleles and the fewest for HLA-C alleles. Sequencing depth was assumed to be roughly uniform across donors in the presence/absence analyses, though that assumption may not hold. In a later genetic analysis, fewer N-insertions in productive TCRs were reported among donors in an Asian-associated ancestry cluster than the roughly 640-donor mean. Immune exposure information for the cohort was limited to CMV serostatus. Linkage disequilibrium might explain the correlated functional status among segregating V segments, but an unknown experimental factor could not be ruled out. In a later analysis, about 16,000 TCR beta sequences were associated with specific HLA alleles at a false discovery rate of 0.05. It was suggested by the authors that the approach could potentially be generalized to other disease states and immunological phenotypes. A further reported finding was that TCR beta sequences accurately predicted the HLA-A and HLA-B alleles for most subjects in the first cohort. In a later analysis, several top co-occurrence clusters were reported to appear linked to parvovirus B19, influenza, CMV and Epstein-Barr virus. When HLA alleles, especially DR and DQ, strongly co-occurred, attributing TCR associations to individual alleles was difficult. A later analysis found that HLA-associated TCR beta chains were more clonally expanded and had lower generation probabilities than equally common non-associated chains. In both the original and validation cohorts, the classifier was reported to diagnose cytomegalovirus status with high specificity and sensitivity. In an earlier analysis of several hundred of the donors, most TCR beta V segments were observed in productive rearrangements about 87% or about 30% of the time, broadly matching IMGT annotations. Because HLA typing was unavailable for some donors at each locus, only the typed subset was used in association tests.

The cohort was made up of approximately 700 healthy bone marrow donors. At the time of sampling, all cohort members were nominally healthy, though unrecorded immune exposures were likely present. The donor tested CMV seropositive, placing the donor among the 290 or so seropositive members of the cohort. A peripheral blood sample was provided by each donor, and peripheral blood mononuclear cells were used for TCR beta sequencing. Genomic DNA was extracted from the blood cell samples with the Qiagen DNeasy Blood Extraction Kit. The germline V gene gives CDR1 as MNHEY and CDR2 as SVGAGI. The germline V and J ends show losses of 6 bases and 3 bases respectively, and no gene match explains 3 bases of the junction. The CDR3, cysteine through phenylalanine, is 14 amino acids long. CDR3 DNA only is kept here, 42 bases in frame from base 1.

The sequence links TRBV6-5 to TRBJ2-2, and TRBD1 matches 8 of the central bases. Specimen: PBMCs. The receptor's source is a young man in good health and CMV-seropositive. Read as DNA, the sequence is TGTGCCAGCAGCCAGGGGGCTCACACCGGGGAGCTGTTTTTT. It codes for CASSQGAHTGELFF.